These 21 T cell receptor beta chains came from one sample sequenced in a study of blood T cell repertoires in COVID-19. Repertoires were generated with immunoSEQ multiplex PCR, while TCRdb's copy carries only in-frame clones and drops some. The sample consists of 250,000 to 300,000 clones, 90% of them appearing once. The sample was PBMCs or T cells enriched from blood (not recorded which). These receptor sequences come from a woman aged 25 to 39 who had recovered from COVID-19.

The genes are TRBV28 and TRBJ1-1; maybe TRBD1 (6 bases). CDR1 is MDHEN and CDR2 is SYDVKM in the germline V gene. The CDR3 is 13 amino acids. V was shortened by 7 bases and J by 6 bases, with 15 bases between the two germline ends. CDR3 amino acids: CASTTGSIAEAFF. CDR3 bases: TGTGCCAGCACAACAGGGAGCATCGCTGAAGCTTTCTTT.

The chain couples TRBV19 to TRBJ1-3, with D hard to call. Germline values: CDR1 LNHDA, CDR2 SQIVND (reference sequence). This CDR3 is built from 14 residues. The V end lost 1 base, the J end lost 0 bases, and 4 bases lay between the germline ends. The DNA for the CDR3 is TGTGCCAGTAGTATAGGAGACTCTGGAAACACCATATATTTT. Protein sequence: CASSIGDSGNTIYF.

CDR3 region: CASSVGGRFSYEQYF. In nucleotides, the CDR3 is TGTGCCAGCAGCGTAGGTGGTCGATTTAGCTACGAGCAGTACTTC. The chain employs TRBV9 and TRBJ2-7; D uncertain. From germline, CDR1 is SGDLS and CDR2 YYNGEE. With 0 bases removed from V and 3 bases from J, the gap between germline ends came to 13 bases. The CDR3 loop spans 15 amino acids.

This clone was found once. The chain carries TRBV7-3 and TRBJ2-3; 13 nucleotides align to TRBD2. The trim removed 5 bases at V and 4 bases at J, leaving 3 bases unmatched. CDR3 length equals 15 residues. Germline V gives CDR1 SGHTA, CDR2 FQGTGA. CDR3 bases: TGTGCCAGCAGCCAACTAGCGGGAGGGCCAGATACGCAGTATTTT. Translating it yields CASSQLAGGPDTQYF. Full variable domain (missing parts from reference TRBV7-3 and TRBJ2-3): GAGVSQTPSNKVTEKGKYVELRCDPISGHTALYWYRQSLGQGPEFLIYFQGTGAADDSGLPNDRFFAVRPEGSVSTLKIQRTERGDSAVYLCASSQLAGGPDTQYFGPGTRLTVL.

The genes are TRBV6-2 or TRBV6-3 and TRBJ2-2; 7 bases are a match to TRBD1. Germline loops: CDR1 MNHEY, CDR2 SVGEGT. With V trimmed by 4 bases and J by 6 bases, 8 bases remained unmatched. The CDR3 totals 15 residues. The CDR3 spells CASSWITQGPGELFF. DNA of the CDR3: TGTGCCAGCAGTTGGATCACACAGGGGCCCGGGGAGCTGTTTTTT.

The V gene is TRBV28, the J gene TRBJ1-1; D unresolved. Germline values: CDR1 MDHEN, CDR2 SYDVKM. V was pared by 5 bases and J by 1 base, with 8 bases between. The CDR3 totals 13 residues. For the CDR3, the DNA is TGTGCCAGCAGTATGACAAAGAACACTGAAGCTTTCTTT. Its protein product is CASSMTKNTEAFF.

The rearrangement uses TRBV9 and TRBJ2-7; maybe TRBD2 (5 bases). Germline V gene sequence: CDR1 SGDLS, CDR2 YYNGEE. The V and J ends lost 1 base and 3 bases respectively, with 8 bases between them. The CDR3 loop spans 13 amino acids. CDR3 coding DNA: TGTGCCAGCAGCGTAAGCGGCAGCTACGAGCAGTACTTC. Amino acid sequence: CASSVSGSYEQYF. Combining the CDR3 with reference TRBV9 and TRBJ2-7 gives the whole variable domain DSGVTQTPKHLITATGQRVTLRCSPRSGDLSVYWYQQSLDQGLQFLIQYYNGEERAKGNILERFSAQQFPDLHSELNLSSLELGDSALYFCASSVSGSYEQYFGPGTRLTVT.

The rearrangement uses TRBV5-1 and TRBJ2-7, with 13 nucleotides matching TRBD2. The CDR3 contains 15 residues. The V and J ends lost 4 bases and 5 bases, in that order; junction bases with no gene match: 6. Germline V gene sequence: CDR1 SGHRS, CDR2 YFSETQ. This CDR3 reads CASSPGLAGVDEQYF. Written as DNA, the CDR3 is TGCGCCAGCAGCCCCGGACTAGCGGGAGTTGACGAGCAGTACTTC.

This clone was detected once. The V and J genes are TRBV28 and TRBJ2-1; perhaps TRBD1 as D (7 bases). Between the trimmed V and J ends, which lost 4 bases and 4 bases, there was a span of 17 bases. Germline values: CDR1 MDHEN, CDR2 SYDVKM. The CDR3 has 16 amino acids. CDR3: CASSSPGLRGYNEQFF. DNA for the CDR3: TGTGCCAGCAGTTCTCCGGGACTCAGGGGGTACAATGAGCAGTTCTTC.

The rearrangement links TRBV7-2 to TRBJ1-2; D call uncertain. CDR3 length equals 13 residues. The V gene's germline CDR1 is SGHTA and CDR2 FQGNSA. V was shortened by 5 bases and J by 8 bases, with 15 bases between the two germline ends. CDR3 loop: CASSRSTKAGYTF. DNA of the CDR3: TGTGCCAGCAGCCGAAGCACTAAAGCCGGCTACACCTTC.

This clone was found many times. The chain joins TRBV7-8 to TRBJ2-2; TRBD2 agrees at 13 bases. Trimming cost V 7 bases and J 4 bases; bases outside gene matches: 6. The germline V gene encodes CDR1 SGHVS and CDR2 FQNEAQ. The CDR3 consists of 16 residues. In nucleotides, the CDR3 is TGTGCCAGCACCCCACTAGCGGGAGGGTTCACCGGGGAGCTGTTTTTT. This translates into CASTPLAGGFTGELFF.

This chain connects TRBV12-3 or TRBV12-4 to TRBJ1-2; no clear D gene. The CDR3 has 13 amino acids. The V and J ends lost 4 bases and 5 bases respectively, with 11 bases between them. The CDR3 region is CASSYFDKYGYTF. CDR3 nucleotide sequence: TGTGCCAGCAGTTATTTCGACAAATATGGCTACACCTTC.

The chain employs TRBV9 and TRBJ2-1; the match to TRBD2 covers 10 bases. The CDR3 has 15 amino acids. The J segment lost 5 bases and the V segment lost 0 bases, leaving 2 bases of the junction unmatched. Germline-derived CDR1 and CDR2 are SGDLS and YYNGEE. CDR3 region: CASSVESGRDNEQFF. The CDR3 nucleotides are TGTGCCAGCAGCGTAGAGAGCGGGAGGGACAATGAGCAGTTCTTC. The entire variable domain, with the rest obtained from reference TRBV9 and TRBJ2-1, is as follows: DSGVTQTPKHLITATGQRVTLRCSPRSGDLSVYWYQQSLDQGLQFLIQYYNGEERAKGNILERFSAQQFPDLHSELNLSSLELGDSALYFCASSVESGRDNEQFFGPGTRLTVL.

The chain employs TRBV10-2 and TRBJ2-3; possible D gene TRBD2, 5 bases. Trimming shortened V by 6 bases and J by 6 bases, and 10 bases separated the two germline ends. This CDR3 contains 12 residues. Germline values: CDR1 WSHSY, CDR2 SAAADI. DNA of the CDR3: TGCGCCAGCAGCCTCGTAGCGGATACGCAGTATTTT. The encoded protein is CASSLVADTQYF.

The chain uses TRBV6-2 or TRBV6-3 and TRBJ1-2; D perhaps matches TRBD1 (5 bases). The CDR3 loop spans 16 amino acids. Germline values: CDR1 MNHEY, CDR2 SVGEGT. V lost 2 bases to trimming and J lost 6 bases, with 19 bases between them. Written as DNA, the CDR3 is TGTGCCAGCAGTTACCATTCTAGGGGCAGGGATGATGGCTACACCTTC. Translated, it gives CASSYHSRGRDDGYTF.

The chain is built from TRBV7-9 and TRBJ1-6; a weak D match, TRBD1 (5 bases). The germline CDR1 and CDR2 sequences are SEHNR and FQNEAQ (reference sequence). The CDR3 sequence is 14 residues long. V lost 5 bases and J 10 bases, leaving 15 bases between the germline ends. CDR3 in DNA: TGTGCCAGCAGCCTTCCGGGGGGTCCGTCACCCCTCCACTTT. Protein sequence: CASSLPGGPSPLHF.

The CDR3 spells CASSQLRGGRLSYEQYF. In nucleotides, the CDR3 is TGTGCCAGCAGCCAACTTAGGGGGGGGCGACTCTCCTACGAGCAGTACTTC. The V gene is TRBV3-1 (or the pseudogene TRBV3-2), the J gene TRBJ2-7, with D possibly TRBD2 on 7 matching bases. Germline V gene data show CDR1 as LGHDT and CDR2 as YNNKEL (reference sequence). The V gene lost 2 bases and the J gene lost 0 bases, with 17 bases spanning the gap. This CDR3 has 17 amino acids.

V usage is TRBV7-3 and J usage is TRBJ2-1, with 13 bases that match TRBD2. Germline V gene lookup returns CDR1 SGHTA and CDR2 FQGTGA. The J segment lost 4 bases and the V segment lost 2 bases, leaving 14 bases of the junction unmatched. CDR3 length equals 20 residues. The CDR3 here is CASSLRTGTSGVPPYNEQFF. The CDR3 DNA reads TGTGCCAGCAGCTTACGGACCGGGACTAGCGGGGTTCCACCATACAATGAGCAGTTCTTC. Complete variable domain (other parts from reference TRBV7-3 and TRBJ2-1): GAGVSQTPSNKVTEKGKYVELRCDPISGHTALYWYRQSLGQGPEFLIYFQGTGAADDSGLPNDRFFAVRPEGSVSTLKIQRTERGDSAVYLCASSLRTGTSGVPPYNEQFFGPGTRLTVL.

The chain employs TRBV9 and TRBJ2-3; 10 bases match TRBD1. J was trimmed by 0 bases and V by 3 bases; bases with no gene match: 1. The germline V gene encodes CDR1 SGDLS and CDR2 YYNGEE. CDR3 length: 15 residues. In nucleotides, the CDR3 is TGTGCCAGCAGCGGACAGGGGGCAAGCACAGATACGCAGTATTTT. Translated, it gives CASSGQGASTDTQYF.

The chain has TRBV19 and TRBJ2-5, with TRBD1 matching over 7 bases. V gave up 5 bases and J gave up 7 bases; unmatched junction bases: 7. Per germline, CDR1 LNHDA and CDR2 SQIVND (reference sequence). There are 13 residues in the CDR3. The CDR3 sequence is CASSPGQAGTQYF. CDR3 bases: TGTGCCAGTAGTCCCGGACAGGCAGGGACCCAGTACTTC.

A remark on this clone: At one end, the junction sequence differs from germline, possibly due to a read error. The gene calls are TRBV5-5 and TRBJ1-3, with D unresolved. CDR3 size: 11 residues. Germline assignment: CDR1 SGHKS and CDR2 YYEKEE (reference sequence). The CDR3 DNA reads TGTGCCAGCAGCTTGGACTGGAGGCAGGTCTTT. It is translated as CASSLDWRQVF.